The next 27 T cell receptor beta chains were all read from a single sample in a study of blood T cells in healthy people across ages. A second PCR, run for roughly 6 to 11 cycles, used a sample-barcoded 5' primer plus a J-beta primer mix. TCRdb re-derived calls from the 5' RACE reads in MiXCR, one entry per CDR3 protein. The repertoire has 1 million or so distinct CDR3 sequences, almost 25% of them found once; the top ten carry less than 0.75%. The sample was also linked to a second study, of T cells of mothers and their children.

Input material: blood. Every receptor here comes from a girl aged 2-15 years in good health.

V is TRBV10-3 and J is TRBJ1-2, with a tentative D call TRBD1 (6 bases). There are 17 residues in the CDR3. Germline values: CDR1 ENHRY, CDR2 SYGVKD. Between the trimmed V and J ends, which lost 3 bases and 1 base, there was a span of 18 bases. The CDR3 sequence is CAISDHSLDSRNYGYTF. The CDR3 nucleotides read TGTGCCATCAGTGACCATTCTCTGGACAGTCGTAACTATGGCTACACCTTC.

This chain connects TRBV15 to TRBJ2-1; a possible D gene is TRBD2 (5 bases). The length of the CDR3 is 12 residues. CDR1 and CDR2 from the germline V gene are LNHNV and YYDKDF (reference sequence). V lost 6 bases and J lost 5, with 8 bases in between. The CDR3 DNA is TGTGCCACCAGGGACGGGGACAATGAGCAGTTCTTC. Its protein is CATRDGDNEQFF.

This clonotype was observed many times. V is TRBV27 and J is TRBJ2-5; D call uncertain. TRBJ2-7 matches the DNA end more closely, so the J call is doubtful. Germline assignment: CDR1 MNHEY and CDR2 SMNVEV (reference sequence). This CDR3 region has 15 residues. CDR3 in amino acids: CASSKSEITSYEQYF. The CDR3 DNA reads TGTGCCAGCAGTAAGTCAGAGATCACCTCCTACGAGCAGTACTTC.

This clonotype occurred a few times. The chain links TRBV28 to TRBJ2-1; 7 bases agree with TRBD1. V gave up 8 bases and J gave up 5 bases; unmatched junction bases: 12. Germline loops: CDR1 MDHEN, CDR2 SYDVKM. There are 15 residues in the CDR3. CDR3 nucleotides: TGTGCCAGCCGTTCCGGTGGGACAGTCGACAATGAGCAGTTCTTC. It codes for CASRSGGTVDNEQFF.

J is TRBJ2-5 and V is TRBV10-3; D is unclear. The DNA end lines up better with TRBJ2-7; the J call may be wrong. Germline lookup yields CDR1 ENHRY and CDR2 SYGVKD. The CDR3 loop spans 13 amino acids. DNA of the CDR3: TGTGCCATCAGTGGGACCGGAACCTACGAGCAGTACTTC. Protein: CAISGTGTYEQYF.

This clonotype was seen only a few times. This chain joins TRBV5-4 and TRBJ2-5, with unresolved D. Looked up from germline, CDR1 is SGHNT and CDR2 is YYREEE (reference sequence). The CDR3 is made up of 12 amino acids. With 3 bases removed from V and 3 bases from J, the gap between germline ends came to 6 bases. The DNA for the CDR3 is TGTGCCAGCAGCTCATACGAAGAGACCCAGTACTTC. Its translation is CASSSYEETQYF.

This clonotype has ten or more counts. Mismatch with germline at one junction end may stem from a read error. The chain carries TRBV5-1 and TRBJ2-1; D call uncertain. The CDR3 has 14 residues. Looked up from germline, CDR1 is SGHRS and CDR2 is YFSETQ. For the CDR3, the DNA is TGTGCCAGCAGTCCAGGTAGCTCCTACAATGAGCAGTTCTTC. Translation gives CASSPGSSYNEQFF.

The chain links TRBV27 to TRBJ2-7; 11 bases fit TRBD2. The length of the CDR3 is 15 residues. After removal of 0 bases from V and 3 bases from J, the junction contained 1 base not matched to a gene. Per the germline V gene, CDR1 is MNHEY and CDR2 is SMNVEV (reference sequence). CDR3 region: CASSLSGTSGYEQYF. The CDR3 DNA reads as TGTGCCAGCAGTTTATCTGGGACTAGCGGCTACGAGCAGTACTTC.

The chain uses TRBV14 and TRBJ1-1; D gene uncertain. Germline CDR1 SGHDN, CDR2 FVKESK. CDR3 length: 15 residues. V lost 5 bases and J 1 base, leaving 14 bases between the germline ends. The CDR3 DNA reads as TGTGCCAGCAGCTCAAGCATCCGGGGGAACACTGAAGCTTTCTTT. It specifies CASSSSIRGNTEAFF.

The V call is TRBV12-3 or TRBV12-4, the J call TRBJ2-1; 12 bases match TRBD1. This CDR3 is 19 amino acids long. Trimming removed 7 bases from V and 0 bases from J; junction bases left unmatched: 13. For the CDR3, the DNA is TGTGCCAGCACCTGGGACAGGGGGCTGCAGATGGGCTCCTACAATGAGCAGTTCTTC. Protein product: CASTWDRGLQMGSYNEQFF.

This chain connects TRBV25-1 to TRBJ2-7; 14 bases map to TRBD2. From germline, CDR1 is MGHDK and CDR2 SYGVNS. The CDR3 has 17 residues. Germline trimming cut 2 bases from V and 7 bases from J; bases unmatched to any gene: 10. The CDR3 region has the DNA TGTGCCAGCAGTGAAGGACTAGCGGGGGGCCCTCGGAGTGAGCAGTACTTC. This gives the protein CASSEGLAGGPRSEQYF.

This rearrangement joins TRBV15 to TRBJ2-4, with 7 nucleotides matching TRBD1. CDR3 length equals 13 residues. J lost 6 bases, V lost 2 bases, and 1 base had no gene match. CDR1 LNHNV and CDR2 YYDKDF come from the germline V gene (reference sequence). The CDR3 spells CATSRNRGNIQYF. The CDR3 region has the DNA TGTGCCACCAGCAGAAACAGGGGAAACATTCAGTACTTC.

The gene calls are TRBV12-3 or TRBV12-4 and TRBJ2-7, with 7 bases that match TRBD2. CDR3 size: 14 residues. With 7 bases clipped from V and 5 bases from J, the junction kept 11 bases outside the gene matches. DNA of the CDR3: TGTGCCAGCACCTTGGGAGGGCTCGGGAACGAGCAGTACTTC. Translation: CASTLGGLGNEQYF.

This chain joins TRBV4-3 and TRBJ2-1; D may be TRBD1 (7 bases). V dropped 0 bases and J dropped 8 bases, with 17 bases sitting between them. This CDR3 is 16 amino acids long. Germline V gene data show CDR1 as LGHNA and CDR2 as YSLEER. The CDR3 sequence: CASSQDLRQGGDEQFF. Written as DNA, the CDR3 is TGCGCCAGCAGCCAAGATCTAAGGCAGGGGGGCGATGAGCAGTTCTTC.

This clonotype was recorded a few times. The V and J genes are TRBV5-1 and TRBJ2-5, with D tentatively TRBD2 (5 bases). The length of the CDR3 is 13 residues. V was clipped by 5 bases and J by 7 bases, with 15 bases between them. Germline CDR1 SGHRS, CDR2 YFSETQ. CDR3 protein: CASRNPPGGTQYF. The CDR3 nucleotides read TGCGCCAGCAGAAACCCCCCCGGAGGGACCCAGTACTTC.

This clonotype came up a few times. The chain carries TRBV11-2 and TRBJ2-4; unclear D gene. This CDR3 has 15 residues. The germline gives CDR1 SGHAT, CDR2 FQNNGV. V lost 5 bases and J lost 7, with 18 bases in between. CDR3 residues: CASSTLRRDANIQYF. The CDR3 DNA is TGTGCCAGCAGCACCCTCCGCCGCGATGCGAACATTCAGTACTTC.

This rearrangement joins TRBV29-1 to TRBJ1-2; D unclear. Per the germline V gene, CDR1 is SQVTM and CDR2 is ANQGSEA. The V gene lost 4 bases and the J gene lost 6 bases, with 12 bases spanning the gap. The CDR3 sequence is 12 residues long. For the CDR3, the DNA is TGCAGCGTTGGGACCCCAGGCGATGGCTACACCTTC. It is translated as CSVGTPGDGYTF.

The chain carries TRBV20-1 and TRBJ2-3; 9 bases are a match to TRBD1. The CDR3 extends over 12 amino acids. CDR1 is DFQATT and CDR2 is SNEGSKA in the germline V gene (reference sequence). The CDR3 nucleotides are TGCAGGGCGGACAGGGGAGTTGATACGCAGTATTTT. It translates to CRADRGVDTQYF.

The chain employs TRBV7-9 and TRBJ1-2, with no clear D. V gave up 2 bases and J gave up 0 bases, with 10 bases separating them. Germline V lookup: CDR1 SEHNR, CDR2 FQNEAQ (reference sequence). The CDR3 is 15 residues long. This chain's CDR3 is CASSLIPDSNYGYTF. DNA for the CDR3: TGTGCCAGCAGCTTAATTCCAGACTCTAACTATGGCTACACCTTC.

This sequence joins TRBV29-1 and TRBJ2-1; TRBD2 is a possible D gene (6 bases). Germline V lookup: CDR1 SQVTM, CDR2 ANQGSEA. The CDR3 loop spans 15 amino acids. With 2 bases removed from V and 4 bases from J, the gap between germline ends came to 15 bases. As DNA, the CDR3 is TGCAGCGTTGAATACGGGAATCGGGGGTACAATGAGCAGTTCTTC. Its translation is CSVEYGNRGYNEQFF.

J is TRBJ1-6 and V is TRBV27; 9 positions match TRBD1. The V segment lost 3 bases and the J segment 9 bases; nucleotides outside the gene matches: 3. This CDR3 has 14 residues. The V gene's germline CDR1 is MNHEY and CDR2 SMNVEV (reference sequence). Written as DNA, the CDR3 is TGTGCCAGCAGTTTGGACAGGGGTGTTTCACCCCTCCACTTT. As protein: CASSLDRGVSPLHF.

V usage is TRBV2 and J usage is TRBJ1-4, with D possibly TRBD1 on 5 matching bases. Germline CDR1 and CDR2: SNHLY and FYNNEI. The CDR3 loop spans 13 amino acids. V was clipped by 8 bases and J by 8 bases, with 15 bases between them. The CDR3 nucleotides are TGTGCCAGCCTCGACAGCGACGGGGAAAAACTGTTTTTT. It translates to CASLDSDGEKLFF. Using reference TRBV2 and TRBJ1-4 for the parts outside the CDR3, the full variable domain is EPEVTQTPSHQVTQMGQEVILRCVPISNHLYFYWYRQILGQKVEFLVSFYNNEISEKSEIFDDQFSVERPDGSNFTLKIRSTKLEDSAMYFCASLDSDGEKLFFGSGTQLSVL.

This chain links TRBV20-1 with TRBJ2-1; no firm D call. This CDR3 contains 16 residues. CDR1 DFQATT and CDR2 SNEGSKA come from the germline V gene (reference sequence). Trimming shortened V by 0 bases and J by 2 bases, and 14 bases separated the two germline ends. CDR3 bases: TGCAGTGCTAGAGATATCGGTGGAGATACCTACAATGAGCAGTTCTTC. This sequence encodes CSARDIGGDTYNEQFF.

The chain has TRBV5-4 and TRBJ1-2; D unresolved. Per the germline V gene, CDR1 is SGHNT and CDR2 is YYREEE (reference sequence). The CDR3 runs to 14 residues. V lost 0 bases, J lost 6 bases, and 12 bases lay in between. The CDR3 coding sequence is TGTGCCAGCAGCTTGGAGTCTAGGGCGGATGGCTACACCTTC. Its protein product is CASSLESRADGYTF.

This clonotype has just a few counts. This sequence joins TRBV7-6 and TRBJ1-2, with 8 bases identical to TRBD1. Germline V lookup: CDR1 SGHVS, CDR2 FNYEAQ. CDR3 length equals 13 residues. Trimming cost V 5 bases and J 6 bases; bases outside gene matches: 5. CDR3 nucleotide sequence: TGTGCCAGCAGCACCCCAGGGGGCGATGGCTACACCTTC. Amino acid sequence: CASSTPGGDGYTF. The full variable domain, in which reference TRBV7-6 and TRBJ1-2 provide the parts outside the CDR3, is GAGVSQSPRYKVTKRGQDVALRCDPISGHVSLYWYRQALGQGPEFLTYFNYEAQQDKSGLPNDRFSAERPEGSISTLTIQRTEQRDSAMYRCASSTPGGDGYTFGSGTRLTVV.

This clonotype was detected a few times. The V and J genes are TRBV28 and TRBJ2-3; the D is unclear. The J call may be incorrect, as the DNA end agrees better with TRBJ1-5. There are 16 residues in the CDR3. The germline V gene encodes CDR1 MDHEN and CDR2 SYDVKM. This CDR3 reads CASSSRLAVGTDTQHF. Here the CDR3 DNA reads TGTGCCAGCAGTTCTCGGCTAGCGGTAGGCACAGATACGCAGCATTTT.

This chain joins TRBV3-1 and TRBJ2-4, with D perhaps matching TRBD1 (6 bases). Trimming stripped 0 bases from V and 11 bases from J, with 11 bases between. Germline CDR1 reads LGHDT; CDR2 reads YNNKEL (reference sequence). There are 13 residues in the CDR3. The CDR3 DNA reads TGTGCCAGCAGCCAAGATCCCAGGGGAGTTCAGTACTTC. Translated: CASSQDPRGVQYF.